This T cell receptor beta chain is drawn from a study of T-cell memory formation after mild COVID-19. About the study: TCR clusters mostly belonged to single donors. Overall study findings and caveats: Among clones contracting day 15 to 85, CD4/CD8 was balanced, whereas later expanders leaned CD4+.

Germline V gene lookup returns CDR1 SEHNR and CDR2 FQNEAQ (reference sequence). With 1 base clipped from V and 0 bases from J, the junction kept 1 base outside the gene matches. This CDR3 has 16 residues. Researchers used 5'RACE with constant-segment primers to make TCR alpha and TCR beta cDNA libraries that carry sample barcodes and UMIs. TCRdb reanalysed the 5' RACE reads using MiXCR and keeps one entry per CDR3 protein. The table includes more than 200,000 distinct CDR3 sequences, less than 20% detected once. This clonotype was observed a few times. Antigen: not known. The clonotype originates from a man between 18 and 29 years old who had mild COVID-19 (a few samples of this study predate the infection). Cell type and time point are not known. This chain links TRBV7-9 with TRBJ2-3, with 10 bases lining up with TRBD1. The source material was PBMCs or a T cell subset sorted from them (not recorded which). DNA of the CDR3: TGTGCCAGCAGCTTAGGGGACAGGGGTAGCACAGATACGCAGTATTTT. The encoded protein is CASSLGDRGSTDTQYF.